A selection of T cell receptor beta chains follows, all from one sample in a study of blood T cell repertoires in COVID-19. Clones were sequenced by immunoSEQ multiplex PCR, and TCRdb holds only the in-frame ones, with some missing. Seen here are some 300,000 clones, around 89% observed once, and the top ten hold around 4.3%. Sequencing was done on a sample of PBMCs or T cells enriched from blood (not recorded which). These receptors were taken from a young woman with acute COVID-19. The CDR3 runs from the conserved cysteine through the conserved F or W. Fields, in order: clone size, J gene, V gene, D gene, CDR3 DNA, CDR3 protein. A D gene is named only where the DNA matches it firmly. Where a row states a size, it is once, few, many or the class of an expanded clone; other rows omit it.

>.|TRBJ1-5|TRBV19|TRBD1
TGTGCCAGTAGTATCGAGGACAGGGGAAATCAGCCCCAGCATTTT
CASSIEDRGNQPQHF
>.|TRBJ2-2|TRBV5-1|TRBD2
TGCGCCAGCAGAGCAGGACTAGCGGGGGCACCGGGATCCGGGGAGCTGTTTTTT
CASRAGLAGAPGSGELFF
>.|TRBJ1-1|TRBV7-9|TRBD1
TGTGCCAGCAGCTTAGCTGGGCAGGGGGCCACCGAAGCTTTCTTT
CASSLAGQGATEAFF
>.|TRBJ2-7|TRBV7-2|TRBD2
TGTGCCAGCAGCTTAATTGGTAGCGGGAGGCACGAGCAGTACTTC
CASSLIGSGRHEQYF
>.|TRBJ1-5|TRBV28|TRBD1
TGTGCCAGCGCCATGCCACAGGGGAAATATCAGCCCCAGCATTTT
CASAMPQGKYQPQHF
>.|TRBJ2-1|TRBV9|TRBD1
TGTGCCAGCAGCGTGGACCCCCTACCGGGACAGGGGCCTCGGGAGCAGTTCTTC
CASSVDPLPGQGPREQFF
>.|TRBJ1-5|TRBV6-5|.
TGTGCCAGCAGGTCAGGGCTCAGCAATCAGCCCCAGCATTTT
CASRSGLSNQPQHF
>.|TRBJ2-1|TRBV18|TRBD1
TGTGCCAGCTCACCGCGAGGGGGCGACAACAATGAGCAGTTCTTC
CASSPRGGDNNEQFF
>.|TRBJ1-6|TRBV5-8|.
TGTGCCAGCAGCTCCCCCGGGACCTATAATTCACCCCTCCACTTT
CASSSPGTYNSPLHF
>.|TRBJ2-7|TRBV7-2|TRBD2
TGTGCCAGCAGCGAACTAGCGTGGGATCTGGTAGACGAGCAGTACTTC
CASSELAWDLVDEQYF
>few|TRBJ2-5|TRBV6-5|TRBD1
TGTGCCAGCAGTCCACAGGGGATCGTGGAGACCCAGTACTTC
CASSPQGIVETQYF
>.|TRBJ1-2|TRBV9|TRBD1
TGTGCCAGCAGCGCCGAGGACAGGGGATTGTATGGCTACACCTTC
CASSAEDRGLYGYTF
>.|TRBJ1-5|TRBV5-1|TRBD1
TGCGCCAGCAGCGCGCAACAGGGGATTGGCAATCAGCCCCAGCATTTT
CASSAQQGIGNQPQHF
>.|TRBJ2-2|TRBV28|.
TGTGCCAGCAGTGCGGGATCTCATAGCACCGGGGAGCTGTTTTTT
CASSAGSHSTGELFF
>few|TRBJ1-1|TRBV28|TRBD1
TGTGCCAGCGGGGACAGGGGGATGCACGCTTTCTTT
CASGDRGMHAFF
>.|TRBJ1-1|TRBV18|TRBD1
TGTGCCAGCTCGGAGGGACAGTTGAACACTGAAGCTTTCTTT
CASSEGQLNTEAFF
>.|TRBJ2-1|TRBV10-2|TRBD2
TGCGCCAGCAGTTCCGGGACTAGCGCTATCAATGAGCAGTTCTTC
CASSSGTSAINEQFF
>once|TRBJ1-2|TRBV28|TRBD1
TGTGCCAGCAGTCCGGGACAGGGTCGGAATGGCTACACCTTC
CASSPGQGRNGYTF
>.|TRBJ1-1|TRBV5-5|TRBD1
TGTGCCAGCAGCTGGGGACAGCTAAACACTGAAGCTTTCTTT
CASSWGQLNTEAFF
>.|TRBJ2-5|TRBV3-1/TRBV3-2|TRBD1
TGTGCCAGCAGCCAATCCCCAGGGGGAGAGACCCAGTACTTC
CASSQSPGGETQYF
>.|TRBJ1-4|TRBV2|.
TGTGCCAGCAGAAGACAGAAGAATGAAAAACTGTTTTTT
CASRRQKNEKLFF
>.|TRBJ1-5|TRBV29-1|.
TGCAGCGCTCAGACGGGTGCGGGGCAGCCCCAGCATTTT
CSAQTGAGQPQHF
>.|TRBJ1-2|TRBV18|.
TGTGCCAGCCAATTCGAGGCAGACGATGGCTACACCTTC
CASQFEADDGYTF
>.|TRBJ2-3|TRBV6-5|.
TGTGCCAGCAGTTACTCAGAGCGAGCATTCACAGATACGCAGTATTTT
CASSYSERAFTDTQYF
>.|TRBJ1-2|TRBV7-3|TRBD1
TGTGCCAGCAGCCTCGACAGGGGAGGTACGGCTGGCTACACCTTC
CASSLDRGGTAGYTF
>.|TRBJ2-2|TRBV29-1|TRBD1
TGCAGCGTTCTCCCACAGGGGACCGGGGAGCTGTTTTTT
CSVLPQGTGELFF
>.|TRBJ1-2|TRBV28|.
TGTGCCAGCGGAGTCGGACAGTCTGGCTACACCTTC
CASGVGQSGYTF
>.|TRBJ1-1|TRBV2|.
TGTGCCAGCAGTGGGATGCGGGGAGATACTGAAGCTTTCTTT
CASSGMRGDTEAFF
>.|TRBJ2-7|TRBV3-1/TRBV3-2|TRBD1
TGTGCCAGCAGCCAAGCCGGGACAGGGGGCGCGGGCGAGCAGTACTTC
CASSQAGTGGAGEQYF
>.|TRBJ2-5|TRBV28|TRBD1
TGTGCCAGCAGGGGACAGGGGGCTGGAGAGACCCAGTACTTC
CASRGQGAGETQYF
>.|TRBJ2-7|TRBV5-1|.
TGCGCCAGCAGCCCCTCCGGACAAGAGCAGTACTTC
CASSPSGQEQYF
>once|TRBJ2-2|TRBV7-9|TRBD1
TGTGCCAGCAGCTCTACTAGACAGGGGGATAGGGAGGAGCTGTTTTTT
CASSSTRQGDREELFF
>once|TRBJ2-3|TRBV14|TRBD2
TGTGCCAGCAGCCAAGCGCGGGGGACTTCACTTAGCACAGATACGCAGTATTTT
CASSQARGTSLSTDTQYF
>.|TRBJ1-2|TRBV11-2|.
TGTGCCAGCAAAACCGGGACTAACTATGGCTACACCTTC
CASKTGTNYGYTF
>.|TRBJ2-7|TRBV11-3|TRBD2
TGTGCCAGCAGCCCGTGGGACTACTCCTACGAGCAGTACTTC
CASSPWDYSYEQYF
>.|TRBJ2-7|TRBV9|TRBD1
TGTGCCAGCAGCGTAGAGCAGGGGGCCTCCTACGAGCAGTACTTC
CASSVEQGASYEQYF
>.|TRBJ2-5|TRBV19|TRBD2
TGTGCCAGTAGTTTTCGAGCGGGAGACGAGACCCAGTACTTC
CASSFRAGDETQYF
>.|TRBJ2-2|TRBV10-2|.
TGCGCCAGCAGTGAACGGGGCACCGGGGAGCTGTTTTTT
CASSERGTGELFF
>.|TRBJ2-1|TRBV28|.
TGTGCCAGCAGTCCCCCAGGAATTCTCAATGAGCAGTTCTTC
CASSPPGILNEQFF
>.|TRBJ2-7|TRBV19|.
TGTGCCAGTAGTATGGGCGGGGAGAGAACCTACGAGCAGTACTTC
CASSMGGERTYEQYF
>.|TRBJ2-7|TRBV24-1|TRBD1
TGTGCCACCAGTGATCCCAGGACAGGGAGAGAGCCCTACGAGCAGTACTTC
CATSDPRTGREPYEQYF
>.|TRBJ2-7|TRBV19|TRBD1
TGTGCCAGTAGTATTGGGACAGGGGCCTACGAGCAGTACTTC
CASSIGTGAYEQYF
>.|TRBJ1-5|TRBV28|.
TGTGCCAGCAGCCTCGAATACACTCAGCCCCAGCATTTT
CASSLEYTQPQHF
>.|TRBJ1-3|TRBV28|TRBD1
TGTGCCAGCAGCTCCAACAGGGGCCCTGGAAACACCATATATTTT
CASSSNRGPGNTIYF
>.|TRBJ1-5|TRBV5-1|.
TGCGCCAGTTCAGTAGACAACCCGGTGGATCAGCCCCAGCATTTT
CASSVDNPVDQPQHF
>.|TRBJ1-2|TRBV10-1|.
TGCGCCAGCAGTGAGTTCCTCGCGGGGGCTGGGAAGGTCTATGGCTACACCTTC
CASSEFLAGAGKVYGYTF
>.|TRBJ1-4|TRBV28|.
TGTGCCAGCAGATACTGGGGGGGGCTGGATGAAAAACTGTTTTTT
CASRYWGGLDEKLFF
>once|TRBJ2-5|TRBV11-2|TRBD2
TGTGCCAGCAGCCGACTAGCGGGAGGAGAGACCCAGTACTTC
CASSRLAGGETQYF